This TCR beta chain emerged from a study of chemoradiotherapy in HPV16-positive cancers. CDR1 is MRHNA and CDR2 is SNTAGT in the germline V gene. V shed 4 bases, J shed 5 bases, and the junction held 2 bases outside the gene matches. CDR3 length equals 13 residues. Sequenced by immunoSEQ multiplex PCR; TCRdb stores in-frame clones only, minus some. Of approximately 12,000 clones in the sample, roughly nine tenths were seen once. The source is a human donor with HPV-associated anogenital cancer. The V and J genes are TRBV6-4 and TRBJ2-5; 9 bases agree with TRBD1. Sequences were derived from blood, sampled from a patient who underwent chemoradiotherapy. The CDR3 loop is CASSADRGETQYF. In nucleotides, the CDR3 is TGTGCCAGCAGTGCGGACAGGGGCGAGACCCAGTACTTC.